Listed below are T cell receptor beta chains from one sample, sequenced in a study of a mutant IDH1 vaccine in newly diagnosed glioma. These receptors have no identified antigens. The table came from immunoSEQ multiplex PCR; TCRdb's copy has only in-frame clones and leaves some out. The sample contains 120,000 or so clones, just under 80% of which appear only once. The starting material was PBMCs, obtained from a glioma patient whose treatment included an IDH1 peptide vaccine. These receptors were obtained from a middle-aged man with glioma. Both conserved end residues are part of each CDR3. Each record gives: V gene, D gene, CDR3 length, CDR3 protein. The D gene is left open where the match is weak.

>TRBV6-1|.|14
CASTAAGLVGTQYF
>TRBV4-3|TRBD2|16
CASSQDGTSGGDTQYF
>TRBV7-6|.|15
CASSEDGDSNQPQHF
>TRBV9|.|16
CASSFGPGRNNQPQHF
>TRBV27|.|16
CASSPSTPDGPYGYTF
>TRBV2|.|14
CASSVWKFTDTQYF
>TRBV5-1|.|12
CASSPDNYGYTF
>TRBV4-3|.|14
CASSRETFRYEQYF
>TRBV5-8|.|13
CASSLDLGEKLFF
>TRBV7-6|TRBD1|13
CASSPRQGLEAFF
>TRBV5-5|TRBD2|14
CASSLSGGDNEQFF
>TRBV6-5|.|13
CASSFPGTDTQYF
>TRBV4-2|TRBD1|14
CASSPGQGGYGYTF
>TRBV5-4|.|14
CASSLTSDDNEQFF
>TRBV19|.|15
CASRRDFFSTDTQYF
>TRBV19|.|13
CASSAQAAEKLFF
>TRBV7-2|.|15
CASSLGGLSTDTQYF
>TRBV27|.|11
CASRSSYEQYF
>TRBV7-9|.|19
CASSHRGGLDRVIHNEQFF
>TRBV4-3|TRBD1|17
CASSQEGPGQGSETQYF
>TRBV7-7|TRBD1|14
CASSPRGQGNEQYF
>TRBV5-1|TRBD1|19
CASSRGTGGRRSYNSPLHF
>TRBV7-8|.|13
CASSLRIQETQYF
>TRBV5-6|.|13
CASSLDSPGELFF
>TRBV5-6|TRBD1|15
CASHGRTGGAYEQYF
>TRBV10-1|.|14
CASSESTVRGKLFF
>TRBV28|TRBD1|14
CASSSGQGWTEAFF
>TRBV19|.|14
CASSIDQRPQPQHF
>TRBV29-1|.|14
CSVEVAPPGTEAFF
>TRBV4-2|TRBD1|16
CASSQDPGQGNTEAFF
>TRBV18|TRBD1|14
CASSPRDRAGGYTF
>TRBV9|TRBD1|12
CASSSGGGTQYF
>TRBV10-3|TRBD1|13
CATWTGFNTEAFF
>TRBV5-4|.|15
CASSQETDSSYEQYF
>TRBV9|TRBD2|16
CASSVAWGGLYNEQFF
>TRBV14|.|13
CASSRGPSLEQFF
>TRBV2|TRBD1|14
CASSRQGAKETQYF
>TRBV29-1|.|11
CSVGRNAEAFF
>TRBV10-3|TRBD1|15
CAISESRQGTDTQYF
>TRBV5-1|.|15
CASSPSGQRQETQYF